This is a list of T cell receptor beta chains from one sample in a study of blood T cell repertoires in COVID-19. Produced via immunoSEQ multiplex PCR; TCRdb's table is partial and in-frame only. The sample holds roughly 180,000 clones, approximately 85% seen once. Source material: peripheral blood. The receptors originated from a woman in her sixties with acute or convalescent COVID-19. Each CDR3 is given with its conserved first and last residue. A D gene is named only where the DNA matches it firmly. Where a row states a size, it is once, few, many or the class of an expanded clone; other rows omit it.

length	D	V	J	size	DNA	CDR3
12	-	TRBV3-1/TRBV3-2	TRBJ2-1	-	TGTGCCAGCAGCCAAGGTGAACTTGAGCAGTTCTTC	CASSQGELEQFF
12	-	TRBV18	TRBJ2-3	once	TGTGCCAGCTCAGCCTACCCAGATACGCAGTATTTT	CASSAYPDTQYF
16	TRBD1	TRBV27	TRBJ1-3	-	TGTGCCAGCAGTTTACGGGGACAGGGTAATGGAAACACCATATATTTT	CASSLRGQGNGNTIYF
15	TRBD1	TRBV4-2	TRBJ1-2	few	TGTGCCAGCAGCCAAGATGTGGGACAGGGCTATGGCTACACCTTC	CASSQDVGQGYGYTF
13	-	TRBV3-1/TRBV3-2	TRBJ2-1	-	TGTGCCAGCAGCCGCAGGGAGGACAATGAGCAGTTCTTC	CASSRREDNEQFF
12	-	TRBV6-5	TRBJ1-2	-	TGTGCCAGCAGTCCGGGGGGTTATGGCTACACCTTC	CASSPGGYGYTF
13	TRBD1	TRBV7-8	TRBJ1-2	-	TGTGCCAGCAGCCCGAACAACAGGGGCGGCTACACCTTC	CASSPNNRGGYTF
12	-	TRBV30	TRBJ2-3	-	TGTGCCTGGAGCGCGGAGTCAGATACGCAGTATTTT	CAWSAESDTQYF
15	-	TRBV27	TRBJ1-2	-	TGTGCCAGCAGTTTATCGAAACAGGGCAACTATGGCTACACCTTC	CASSLSKQGNYGYTF
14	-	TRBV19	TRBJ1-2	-	TGTGCCAGTAGTATTTTGCAGGGGTATAATGGCTACACCTTC	CASSILQGYNGYTF
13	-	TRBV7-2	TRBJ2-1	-	TGTGCCAGCAGCTCGAGGGTCTACAATGAGCAGTTCTTC	CASSSRVYNEQFF
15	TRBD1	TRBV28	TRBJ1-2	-	TGTGCCAGCCGCTTTTCCATACAGGGGCCCTATGGCTACACCTTC	CASRFSIQGPYGYTF
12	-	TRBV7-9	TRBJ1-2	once	TGTGCCAGCAGCGAGGCAGGGCGAGGCTACACCTTC	CASSEAGRGYTF
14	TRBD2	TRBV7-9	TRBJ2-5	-	TGTGCCAGCAGCCCCGGGACTAGCGGTGCCGCCCAGTACTTC	CASSPGTSGAAQYF
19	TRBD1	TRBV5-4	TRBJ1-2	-	TGTGCCAGCAGCTCGAAGATCGGACAGGGGAGCTTAGGGAACTATGGCTACACCTTC	CASSSKIGQGSLGNYGYTF
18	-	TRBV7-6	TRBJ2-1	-	TGTGCCAGCAGCTTAGATAATAGCGGTGGGATTACCTACAATGAGCAGTTCTTC	CASSLDNSGGITYNEQFF
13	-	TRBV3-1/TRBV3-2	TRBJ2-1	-	TGTGCCACCCGGGGGGCCTCCTACAATGAGCAGTTCTTC	CATRGASYNEQFF
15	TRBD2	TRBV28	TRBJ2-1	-	TGTGCCAGCAGCTCGCCGGGAGGCCCATACAATGAGCAGTTCTTC	CASSSPGGPYNEQFF
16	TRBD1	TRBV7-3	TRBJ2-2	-	TGTGCCAGCAGCCCGACAGGGACAGGCAAACTCGGGGAGCTGTTTTTT	CASSPTGTGKLGELFF
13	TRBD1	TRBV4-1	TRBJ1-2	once	TGCGCCAGCAGCCAAGGACAGGGCTATGGCTACACCTTC	CASSQGQGYGYTF
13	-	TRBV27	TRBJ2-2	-	TGTGCCAGCAGTTTAAGAGTTTCCGGGGAGCTGTTTTTT	CASSLRVSGELFF
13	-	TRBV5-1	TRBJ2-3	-	TGCGCCAGCAGCTTACGACAGTTAGATACGCAGTATTTT	CASSLRQLDTQYF
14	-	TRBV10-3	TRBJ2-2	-	TGTGCCATCAAGTCAGGGGACCTCACCGGGGAGCTGTTTTTT	CAIKSGDLTGELFF
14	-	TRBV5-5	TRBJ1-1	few	TGTGCCAGCTGCCCAAGGGGATTGAACACTGAAGCTTTCTTT	CASCPRGLNTEAFF
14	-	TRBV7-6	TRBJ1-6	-	TGTGCCAGCAGCCAGAGAGGAGATAATTCACCCCTCCACTTT	CASSQRGDNSPLHF
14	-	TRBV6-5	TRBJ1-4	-	TGTGCCAGCAGTCTGGACAACTCCAATGAAAAACTGTTTTTT	CASSLDNSNEKLFF
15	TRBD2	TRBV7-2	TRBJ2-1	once	TGTGCCAGCAGCTTAGAGCTAGCGGGAGGTGATGAGCAGTTCTTC	CASSLELAGGDEQFF
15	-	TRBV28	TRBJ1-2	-	TGTGCCAGCAGTTCCCCCCCAACCGCCGGCTATGGCTACACCTTC	CASSSPPTAGYGYTF
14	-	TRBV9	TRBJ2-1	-	TGTGCCAGCAGCGTGGAACTAGCCGTCAATGAGCAGTTCTTC	CASSVELAVNEQFF
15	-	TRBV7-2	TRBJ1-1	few	TGTGCCAGCAGCTTAGCCCCGGACAGCTTCACTGAAGCTTTCTTT	CASSLAPDSFTEAFF
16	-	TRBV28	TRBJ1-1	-	TGTGCCAGCAGTTTCCCACCAAGTTATGCGGACACTGAAGCTTTCTTT	CASSFPPSYADTEAFF
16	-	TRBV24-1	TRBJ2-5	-	TGTGCCACCAGTGAGACCCCTGGTCAGGGGATTGAGACCCAGTACTTC	CATSETPGQGIETQYF
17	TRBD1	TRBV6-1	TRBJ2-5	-	TGTGCCAGCAGTGGCGGGCCCGGGACAGACTCCCAAGAGACCCAGTACTTC	CASSGGPGTDSQETQYF
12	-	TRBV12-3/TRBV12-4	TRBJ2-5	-	TGTGCCAGCAGGGGAGTTTCGGAGACCCAGTACTTC	CASRGVSETQYF
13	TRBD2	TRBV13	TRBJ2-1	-	TGTGCCAGCAGCCGTGGACTAGCCCCTGAGCAGTTCTTC	CASSRGLAPEQFF
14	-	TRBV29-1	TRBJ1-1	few	TGCAGCGTTGAAGAAGCGGGGGGTGGGACTGAAGCTTTCTTT	CSVEEAGGGTEAFF
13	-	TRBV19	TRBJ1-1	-	TGTGCCAGTAGTCGCGGGGCGAACACTGAAGCTTTCTTT	CASSRGANTEAFF
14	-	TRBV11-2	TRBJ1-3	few	TGTGCCAGCAGCCTTAATAGTCCTGGAAACACCATATATTTT	CASSLNSPGNTIYF
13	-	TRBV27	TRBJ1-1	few	TGTGCCAGCAGGCGGACATCCAACACTGAAGCTTTCTTT	CASRRTSNTEAFF
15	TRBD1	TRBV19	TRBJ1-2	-	TGTGCCAGTAGTATAATTGGGACAGGGGAGTATGGCTACACCTTC	CASSIIGTGEYGYTF
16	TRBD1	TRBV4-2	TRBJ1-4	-	TGTGCCAGCAGCCCAGAAGCCGGACAGGTGGATGAAAAACTGTTTTTT	CASSPEAGQVDEKLFF
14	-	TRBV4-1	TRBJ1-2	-	TGCGCCAGCAGCCAGGCGGGAGGGAACTATGGCTACACCTTC	CASSQAGGNYGYTF
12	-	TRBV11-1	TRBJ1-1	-	TGTGCCAGCAGCTTCGGGGATACTGAAGCTTTCTTT	CASSFGDTEAFF
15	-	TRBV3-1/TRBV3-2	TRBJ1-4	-	TGTGCCAGCACCCCTGGGTCAGGGGTTGGCGAAAAACTGTTTTTT	CASTPGSGVGEKLFF